Following are 3 T cell receptor beta chains from one sample sequenced in a study of T cell changes during pregnancy in multiple sclerosis. Profiled with immunoSEQ multiplex PCR; TCRdb holds only in-frame clones, not every one. The table includes about 39,000 clones, 90% to 95% detected once. The sample in question was CD4+ T cells from peripheral blood mononuclear cells, obtained after pregnancy. All receptors derive from a female donor with multiple sclerosis, enrolled in a pregnancy study.

The chain combines TRBV10-3 with TRBJ1-4; D is unclear. This CDR3 is built from 15 residues. V lost 3 bases and J lost 0, with 8 bases in between. The V gene's germline CDR1 is ENHRY and CDR2 SYGVKD. CDR3 protein: CAISETGSTNEKLFF. The CDR3 region has the DNA TGTGCCATCAGTGAAACGGGTTCAACTAATGAAAAACTGTTTTTT.

The V and J genes are TRBV7-3 and TRBJ2-2; 8 nucleotides match TRBD2. The CDR3 has 13 residues. The trim removed 5 bases at V and 8 bases at J, leaving 4 bases unmatched. The germline CDR1 and CDR2 sequences are SGHTA and FQGTGA. The CDR3 sequence is CASSPGLGGELFF. In DNA, the CDR3 is TGTGCCAGCAGCCCGGGACTAGGGGGGGAGCTGTTTTTT.

The V and J genes are TRBV19 and TRBJ1-1; 10 bases are a match to TRBD1. The germline V gene encodes CDR1 LNHDA and CDR2 SQIVND (reference sequence). V shed 7 bases and J 1 base; nucleotides not matched to a gene: 9. This CDR3 contains 16 residues. The CDR3, as DNA: TGTGCCAGTAAGGCAATAGGGACAGGGGCGAACACTGAAGCTTTCTTT. Its translation is CASKAIGTGANTEAFF.